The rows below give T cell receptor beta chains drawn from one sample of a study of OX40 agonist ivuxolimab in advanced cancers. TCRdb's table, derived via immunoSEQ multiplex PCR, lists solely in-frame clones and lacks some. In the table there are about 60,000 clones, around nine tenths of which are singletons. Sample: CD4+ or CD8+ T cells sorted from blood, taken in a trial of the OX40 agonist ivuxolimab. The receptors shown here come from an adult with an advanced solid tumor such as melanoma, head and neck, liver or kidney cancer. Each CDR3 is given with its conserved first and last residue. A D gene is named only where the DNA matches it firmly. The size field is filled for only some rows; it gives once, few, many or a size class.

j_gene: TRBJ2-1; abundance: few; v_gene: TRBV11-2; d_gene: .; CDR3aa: CASSLDKQGASFF; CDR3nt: TGTGCCAGCAGCTTAGATAAGCAGGGTGCTTCGTTCTTC
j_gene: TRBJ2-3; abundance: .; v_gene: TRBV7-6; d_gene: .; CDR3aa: CASSWGSRGGTDTQYF; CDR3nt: TGTGCCAGCAGCTGGGGGTCCCGCGGAGGAACAGATACGCAGTATTTT
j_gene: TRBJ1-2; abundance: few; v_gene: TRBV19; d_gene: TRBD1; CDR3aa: CASGDRDSYGYTF; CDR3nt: TGTGCCAGTGGGGACAGGGACTCTTATGGCTACACCTTC
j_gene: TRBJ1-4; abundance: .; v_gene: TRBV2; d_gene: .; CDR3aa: CASILLEESHRLFF; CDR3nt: TGTGCCAGCATCCTTCTGGAGGAAAGTCACAGACTGTTTTTT
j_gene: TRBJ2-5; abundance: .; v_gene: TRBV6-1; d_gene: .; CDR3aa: CASSELRGSTAKETQYF; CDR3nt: TGTGCCAGCAGTGAATTACGGGGGTCCACGGCTAAAGAGACCCAGTACTTC
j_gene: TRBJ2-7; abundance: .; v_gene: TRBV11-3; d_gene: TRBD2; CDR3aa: CASTHLGLAASYEQYF; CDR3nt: TGTGCCAGCACCCATTTGGGACTAGCGGCTTCCTACGAGCAGTACTTC
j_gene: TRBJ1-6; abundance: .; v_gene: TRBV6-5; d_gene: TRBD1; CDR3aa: CASSPYGTGDSPLHF; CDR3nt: TGTGCCAGCAGCCCATACGGGACAGGGGATTCACCCCTCCACTTT
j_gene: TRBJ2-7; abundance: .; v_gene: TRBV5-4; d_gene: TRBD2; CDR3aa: CASSPGLAGRGAYEQYF; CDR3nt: TGTGCCAGCAGTCCGGGACTAGCGGGCCGGGGGGCCTACGAGCAGTACTTC
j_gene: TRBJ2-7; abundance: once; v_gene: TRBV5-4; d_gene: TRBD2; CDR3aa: CASGTTPAYEQYF; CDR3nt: TGTGCCAGTGGGACTACTCCTGCCTACGAGCAGTACTTC
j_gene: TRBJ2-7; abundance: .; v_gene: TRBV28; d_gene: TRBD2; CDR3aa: CASSLESSGTYEQYF; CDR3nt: TGTGCCAGCAGTTTGGAGTCTAGCGGAACCTACGAGCAGTACTTC
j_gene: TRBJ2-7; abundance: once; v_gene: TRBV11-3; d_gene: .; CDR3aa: CASSLEGSYEQYF; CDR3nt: TGTGCCAGCAGCTTGGAGGGGTCCTACGAGCAGTACTTC
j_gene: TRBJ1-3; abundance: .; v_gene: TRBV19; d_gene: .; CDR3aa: CASSTLAISGNTIYF; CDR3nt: TGTGCCAGTAGTACGCTTGCGATCTCTGGAAACACCATATATTTT
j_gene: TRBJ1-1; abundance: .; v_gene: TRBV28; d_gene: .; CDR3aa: CAITTANTEAFF; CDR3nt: TGTGCCATCACGACAGCGAACACTGAAGCTTTCTTT
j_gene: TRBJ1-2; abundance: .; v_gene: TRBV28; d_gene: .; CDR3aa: CASSFATNYGYTF; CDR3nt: TGTGCCAGCAGTTTTGCCACTAACTATGGCTACACCTTC
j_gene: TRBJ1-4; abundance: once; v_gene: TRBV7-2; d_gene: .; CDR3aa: CASSRGPTNEKLFF; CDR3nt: TGTGCCAGCAGCCGGGGGCCTACTAATGAAAAACTGTTTTTT
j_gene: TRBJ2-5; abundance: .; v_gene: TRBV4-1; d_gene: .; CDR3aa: CASSQEGSSETQYF; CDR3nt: TGCGCCAGCAGCCAAGAGGGCAGCTCGGAGACCCAGTACTTC
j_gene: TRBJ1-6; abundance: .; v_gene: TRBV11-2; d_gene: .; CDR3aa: CASKVGAGPSPLHF; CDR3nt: TGTGCCAGCAAGGTGGGGGCAGGGCCTTCACCCCTCCACTTT
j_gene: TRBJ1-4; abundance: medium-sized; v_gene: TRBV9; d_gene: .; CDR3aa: CASSVAGRRGEKLFF; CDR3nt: TGTGCCAGCAGCGTAGCTGGCAGGAGGGGTGAAAAACTGTTTTTT
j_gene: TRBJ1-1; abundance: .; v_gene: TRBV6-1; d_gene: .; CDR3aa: CASILQGNTEAFF; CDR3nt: TGTGCCAGCATACTTCAGGGGAACACTGAAGCTTTCTTT
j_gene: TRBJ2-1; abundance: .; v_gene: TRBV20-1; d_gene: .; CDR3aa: CSAKISDEQFF; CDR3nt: TGCAGTGCTAAAATCTCGGATGAGCAGTTCTTC
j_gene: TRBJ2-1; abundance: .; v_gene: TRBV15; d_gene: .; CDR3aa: CATSRTVGDKSSYNEQFF; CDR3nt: TGTGCCACCAGCAGGACCGTAGGGGACAAGAGCTCCTACAATGAGCAGTTCTTC
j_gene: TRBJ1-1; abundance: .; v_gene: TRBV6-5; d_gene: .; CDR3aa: CASSLTQNTEAFF; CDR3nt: TGTGCCAGCAGTCTCACACAGAACACTGAAGCTTTCTTT
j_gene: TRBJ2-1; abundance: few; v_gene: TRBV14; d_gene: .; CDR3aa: CASSQVSVGAQFF; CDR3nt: TGTGCCAGCAGCCAAGTTTCAGTGGGGGCGCAGTTCTTC
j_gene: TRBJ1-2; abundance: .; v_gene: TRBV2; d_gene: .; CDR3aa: CASNQGGYGYTF; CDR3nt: TGTGCCAGCAATCAGGGAGGCTATGGCTACACCTTC
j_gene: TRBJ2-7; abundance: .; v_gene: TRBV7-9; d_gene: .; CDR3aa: CASRIDRDTYEQYF; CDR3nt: TGTGCCAGCAGAATAGACAGAGATACCTACGAGCAGTACTTC
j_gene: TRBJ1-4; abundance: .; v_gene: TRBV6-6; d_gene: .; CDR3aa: CASSYLGNGYEKLFF; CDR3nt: TGTGCCAGCAGTTACCTGGGGAACGGATACGAAAAACTGTTTTTT
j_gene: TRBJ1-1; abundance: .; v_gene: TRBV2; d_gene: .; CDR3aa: CASKRQILNTEAFF; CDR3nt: TGTGCCAGCAAGCGACAGATCTTGAACACTGAAGCTTTCTTT
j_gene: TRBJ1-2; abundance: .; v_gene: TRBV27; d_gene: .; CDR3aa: CASSSIALQHGYTF; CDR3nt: TGTGCCAGCAGTTCCATTGCGCTTCAACATGGCTACACCTTC
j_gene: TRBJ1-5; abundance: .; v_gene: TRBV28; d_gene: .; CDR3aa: CASRKKTVNQPQHF; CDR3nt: TGTGCCAGCAGAAAGAAGACAGTAAATCAGCCCCAGCATTTT
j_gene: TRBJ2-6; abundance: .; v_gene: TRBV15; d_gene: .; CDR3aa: CATSRTGSGANVLTF; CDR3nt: TGTGCCACCAGCAGGACAGGCTCTGGGGCCAACGTCCTGACTTTC
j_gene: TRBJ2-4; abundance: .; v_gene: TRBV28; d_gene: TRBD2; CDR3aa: CASSLPGLAVAKNIQYF; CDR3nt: TGTGCCAGCAGCCTTCCGGGGCTAGCGGTAGCCAAAAACATTCAGTACTTC
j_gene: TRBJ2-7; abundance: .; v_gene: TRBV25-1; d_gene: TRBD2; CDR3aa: CASSELGSGETYEQYF; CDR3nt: TGTGCCAGCAGTGAATTAGGTAGCGGGGAGACCTACGAGCAGTACTTC
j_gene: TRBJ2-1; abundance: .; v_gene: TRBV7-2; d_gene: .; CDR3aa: CASSLAVRVEQFF; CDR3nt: TGTGCCAGCAGCTTAGCGGTGAGGGTTGAGCAGTTCTTC
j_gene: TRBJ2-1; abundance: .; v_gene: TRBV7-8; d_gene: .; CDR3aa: CASSLADEQFF; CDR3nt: TGTGCCAGCAGCTTAGCTGATGAGCAGTTCTTC
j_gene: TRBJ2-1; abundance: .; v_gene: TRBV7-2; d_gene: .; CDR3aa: CASSWFNNEQFF; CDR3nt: TGTGCCAGCAGCTGGTTCAACAATGAGCAGTTCTTC
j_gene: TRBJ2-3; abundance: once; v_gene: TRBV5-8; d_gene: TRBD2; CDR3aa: CASGSALAPGTQYF; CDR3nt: TGTGCCAGCGGTTCAGCACTAGCGCCGGGTACGCAGTATTTT
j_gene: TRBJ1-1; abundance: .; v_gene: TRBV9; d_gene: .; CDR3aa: CASSLGWGYTEAFF; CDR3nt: TGTGCCAGCAGCCTAGGGTGGGGGTACACTGAAGCTTTCTTT
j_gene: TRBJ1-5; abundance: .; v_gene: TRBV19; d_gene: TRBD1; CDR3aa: CASDRGLNQPQHF; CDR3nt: TGTGCCAGTGACAGGGGGCTCAATCAGCCCCAGCATTTT
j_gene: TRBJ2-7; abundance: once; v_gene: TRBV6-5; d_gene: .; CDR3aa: CASRLNYEQYF; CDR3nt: TGTGCCAGCAGACTGAACTACGAGCAGTACTTC
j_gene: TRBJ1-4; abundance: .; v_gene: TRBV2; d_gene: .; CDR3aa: CASSESITGWWVTNEKLFF; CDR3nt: TGTGCCAGCAGTGAATCGATTACAGGGTGGTGGGTAACTAATGAAAAACTGTTTTTT
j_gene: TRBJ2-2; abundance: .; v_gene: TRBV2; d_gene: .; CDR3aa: CASSEGARGANTGELFF; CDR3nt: TGTGCCAGCAGTGAAGGGGCGCGAGGGGCGAACACCGGGGAGCTGTTTTTT
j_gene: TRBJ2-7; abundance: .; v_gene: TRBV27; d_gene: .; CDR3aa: CASPLDEQYF; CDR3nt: TGTGCCAGCCCTTTGGACGAGCAGTACTTC
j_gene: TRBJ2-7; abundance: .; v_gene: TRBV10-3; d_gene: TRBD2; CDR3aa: CATTGTSGTYEQYF; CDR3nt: TGTGCCACCACAGGGACTAGCGGAACCTACGAGCAGTACTTC
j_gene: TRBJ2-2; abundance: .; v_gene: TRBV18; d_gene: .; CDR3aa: CASSPPGTPGGELFF; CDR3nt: TGTGCCAGCTCACCGCCCGGGACCCCAGGCGGGGAGCTGTTTTTT
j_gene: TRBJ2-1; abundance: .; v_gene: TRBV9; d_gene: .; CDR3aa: CASSATGFSLPEQFF; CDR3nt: TGTGCCAGCAGCGCTACAGGTTTTAGTCTTCCTGAGCAGTTCTTC
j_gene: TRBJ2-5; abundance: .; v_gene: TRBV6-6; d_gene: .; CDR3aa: CASIPLGEGQETQYF; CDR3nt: TGTGCCAGCATCCCCTTAGGTGAGGGGCAAGAGACCCAGTACTTC
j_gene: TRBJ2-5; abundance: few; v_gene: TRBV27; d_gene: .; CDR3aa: CASRINRESQETQYF; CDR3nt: TGTGCCAGCAGGATAAACAGGGAGTCTCAAGAGACCCAGTACTTC
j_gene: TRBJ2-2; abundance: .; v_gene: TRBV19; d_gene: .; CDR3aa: CASSIGRAASTGELFF; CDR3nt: TGTGCCAGTAGTATAGGGCGGGCCGCCTCGACCGGGGAGCTGTTTTTT
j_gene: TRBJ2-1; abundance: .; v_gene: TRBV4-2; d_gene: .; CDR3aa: CASSQEPALDNEQFF; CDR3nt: TGTGCCAGCAGCCAAGAGCCTGCCCTCGACAATGAGCAGTTCTTC
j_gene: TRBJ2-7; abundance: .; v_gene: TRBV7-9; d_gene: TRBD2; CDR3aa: CASSPISGGLAGVKQYF; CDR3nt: TGTGCCAGCAGCCCTATATCCGGTGGGCTAGCGGGAGTGAAGCAGTACTTC
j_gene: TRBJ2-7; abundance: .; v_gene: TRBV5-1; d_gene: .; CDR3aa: CASSLAEPYEQYF; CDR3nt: TGCGCCAGCAGCTTGGCCGAACCATACGAGCAGTACTTC